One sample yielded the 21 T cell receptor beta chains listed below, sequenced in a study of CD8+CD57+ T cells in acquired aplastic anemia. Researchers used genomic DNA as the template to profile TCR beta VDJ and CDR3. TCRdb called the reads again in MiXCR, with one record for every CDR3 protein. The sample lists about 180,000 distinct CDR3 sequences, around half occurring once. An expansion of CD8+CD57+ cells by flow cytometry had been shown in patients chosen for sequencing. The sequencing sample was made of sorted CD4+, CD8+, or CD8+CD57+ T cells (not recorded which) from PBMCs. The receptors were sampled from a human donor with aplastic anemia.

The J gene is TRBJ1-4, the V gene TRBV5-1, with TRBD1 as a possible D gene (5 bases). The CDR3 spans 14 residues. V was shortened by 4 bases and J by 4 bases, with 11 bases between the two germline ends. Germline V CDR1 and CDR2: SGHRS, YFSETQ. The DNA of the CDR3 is TGCGCCAGCAGCCCGTGGCAGGGTAATGAAAAACTGTTTTTT. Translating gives CASSPWQGNEKLFF.

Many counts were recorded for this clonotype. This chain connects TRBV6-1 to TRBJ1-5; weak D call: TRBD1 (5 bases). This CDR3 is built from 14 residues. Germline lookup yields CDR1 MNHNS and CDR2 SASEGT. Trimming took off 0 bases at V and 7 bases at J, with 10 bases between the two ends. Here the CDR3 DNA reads TGTGCCAGCAGTGAAGCGTCAGGGTGGCAGCCCCAGCATTTT. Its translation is CASSEASGWQPQHF.

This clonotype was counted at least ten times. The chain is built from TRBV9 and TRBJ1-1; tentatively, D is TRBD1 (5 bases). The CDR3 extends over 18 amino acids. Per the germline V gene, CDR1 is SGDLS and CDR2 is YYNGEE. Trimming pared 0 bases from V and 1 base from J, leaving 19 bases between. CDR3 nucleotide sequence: TGTGCCAGCAGCGTAGGAGCGGGGCTCCTACACCAGAACACTGAAGCTTTCTTT. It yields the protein CASSVGAGLLHQNTEAFF.

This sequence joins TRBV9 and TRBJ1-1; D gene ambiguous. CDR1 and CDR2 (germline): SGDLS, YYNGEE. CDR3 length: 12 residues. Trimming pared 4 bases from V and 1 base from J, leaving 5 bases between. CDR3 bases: TGTGCCAGCAGCCAGAGGAACACTGAAGCTTTCTTT. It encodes CASSQRNTEAFF.

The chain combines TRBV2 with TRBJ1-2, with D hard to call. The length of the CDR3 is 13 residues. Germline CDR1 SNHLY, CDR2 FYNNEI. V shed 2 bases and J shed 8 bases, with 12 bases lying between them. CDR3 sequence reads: CASSEMGDTGYTF. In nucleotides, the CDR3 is TGTGCCAGCAGTGAAATGGGAGACACGGGCTACACCTTC.

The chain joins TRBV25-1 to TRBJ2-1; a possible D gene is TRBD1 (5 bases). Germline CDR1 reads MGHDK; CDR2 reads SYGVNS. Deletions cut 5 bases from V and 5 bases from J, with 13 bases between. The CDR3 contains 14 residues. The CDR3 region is CASSSGWPNNEQFF. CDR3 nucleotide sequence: TGTGCCAGCAGTTCAGGGTGGCCCAACAATGAGCAGTTCTTC.

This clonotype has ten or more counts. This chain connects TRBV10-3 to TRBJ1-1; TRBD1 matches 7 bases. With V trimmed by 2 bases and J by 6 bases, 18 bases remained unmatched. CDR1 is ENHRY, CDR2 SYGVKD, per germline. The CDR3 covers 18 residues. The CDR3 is CAISETSRGRRGNAEAFF. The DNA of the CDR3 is TGTGCCATCAGTGAGACTTCGAGGGGGCGGAGGGGTAATGCTGAAGCTTTCTTT.

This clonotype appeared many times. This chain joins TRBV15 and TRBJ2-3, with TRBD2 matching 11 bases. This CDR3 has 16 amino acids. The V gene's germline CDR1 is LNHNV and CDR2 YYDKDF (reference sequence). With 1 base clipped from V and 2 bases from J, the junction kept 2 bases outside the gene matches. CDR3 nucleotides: TGTGCCACCAGCAGAGGTAGCGGGGGGGCCACAGATACGCAGTATTTT. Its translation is CATSRGSGGATDTQYF.

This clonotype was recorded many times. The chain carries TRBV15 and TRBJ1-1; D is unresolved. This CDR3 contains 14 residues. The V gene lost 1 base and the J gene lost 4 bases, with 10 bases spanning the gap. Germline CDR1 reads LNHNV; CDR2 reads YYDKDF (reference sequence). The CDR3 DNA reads TGTGCCACCAGCAGAGCGTTGGGGATCACTGAAGCTTTCTTT. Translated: CATSRALGITEAFF.

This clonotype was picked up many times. The CDR3 coding sequence is TGTGCCAGCAGCCCCGTTGGGGGGGCCGGGTACAATGAGCAGTTCTTC. This translates into CASSPVGGAGYNEQFF. The chain combines TRBV9 with TRBJ2-1; the D gene is possibly TRBD2 (7 bases). The germline V and J ends were trimmed by 4 bases and 4 bases, with 18 bases remaining between them. Per the germline V gene, CDR1 is SGDLS and CDR2 is YYNGEE. This CDR3 is 16 amino acids long.

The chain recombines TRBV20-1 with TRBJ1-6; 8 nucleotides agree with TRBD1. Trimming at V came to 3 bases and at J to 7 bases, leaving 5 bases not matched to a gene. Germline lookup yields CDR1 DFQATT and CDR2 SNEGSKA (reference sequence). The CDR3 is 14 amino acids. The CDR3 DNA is TGCAGTGCTAGTGACGGACAGGGAAATTCACCCCTCCACTTT. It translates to CSASDGQGNSPLHF.

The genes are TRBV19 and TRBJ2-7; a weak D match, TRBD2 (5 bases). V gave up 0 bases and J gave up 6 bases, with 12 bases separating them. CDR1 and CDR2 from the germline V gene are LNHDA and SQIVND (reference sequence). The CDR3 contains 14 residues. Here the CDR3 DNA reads TGTGCCAGTAGTATAGATCGGGTAGCGATCGAGCAGTACTTC. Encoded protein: CASSIDRVAIEQYF.

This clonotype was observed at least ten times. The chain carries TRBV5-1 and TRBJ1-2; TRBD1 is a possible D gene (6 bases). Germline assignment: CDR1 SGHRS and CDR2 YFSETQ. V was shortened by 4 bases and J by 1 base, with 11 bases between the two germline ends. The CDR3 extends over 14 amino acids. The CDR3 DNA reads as TGCGCCAGCAGCGCCGACAGGCTTAACTATGGCTACACCTTC. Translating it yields CASSADRLNYGYTF.

The CDR3 DNA reads TGTGCCAGCAGTGACGCGGACGGCCCCTACGAGCAGTACTTC. Protein sequence: CASSDADGPYEQYF. V is TRBV6-1 and J is TRBJ2-7; D is unclear. Germline-derived CDR1 and CDR2 are MNHNS and SASEGT. This CDR3 has 14 amino acids. Trimming removed 3 bases from V and 2 bases from J, with 11 bases in between.

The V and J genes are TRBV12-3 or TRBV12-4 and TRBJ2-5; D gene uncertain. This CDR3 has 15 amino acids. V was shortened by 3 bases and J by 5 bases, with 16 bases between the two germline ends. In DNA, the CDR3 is TGTGCCAGCAGTTTCCACCCGAGGAGTGGGGAGACCCAGTACTTC. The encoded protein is CASSFHPRSGETQYF.

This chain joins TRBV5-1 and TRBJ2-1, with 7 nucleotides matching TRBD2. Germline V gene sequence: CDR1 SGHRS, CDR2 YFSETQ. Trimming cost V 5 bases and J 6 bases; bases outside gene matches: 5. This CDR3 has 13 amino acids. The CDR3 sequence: CASRTSIGNEQFF. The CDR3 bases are TGCGCCAGCAGGACTAGCATAGGCAATGAGCAGTTCTTC.

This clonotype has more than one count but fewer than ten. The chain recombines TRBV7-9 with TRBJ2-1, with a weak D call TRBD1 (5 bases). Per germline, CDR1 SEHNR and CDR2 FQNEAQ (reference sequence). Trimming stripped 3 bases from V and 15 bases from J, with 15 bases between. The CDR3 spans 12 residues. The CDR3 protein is CASSFKPGILFF. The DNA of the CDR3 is TGTGCCAGCAGCTTTAAGCCAGGGATTCTGTTCTTC.

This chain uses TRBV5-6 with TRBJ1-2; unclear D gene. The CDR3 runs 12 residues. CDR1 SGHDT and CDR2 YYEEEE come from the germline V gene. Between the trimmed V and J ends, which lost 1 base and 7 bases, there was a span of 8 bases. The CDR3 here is CASSLLWSGYTF. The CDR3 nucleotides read TGTGCCAGCAGCTTGTTGTGGAGTGGCTACACCTTC.

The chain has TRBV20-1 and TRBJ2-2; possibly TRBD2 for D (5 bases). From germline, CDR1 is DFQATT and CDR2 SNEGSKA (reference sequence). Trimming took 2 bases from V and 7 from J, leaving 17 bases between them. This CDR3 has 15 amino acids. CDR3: CSARSPRAVVGELFF. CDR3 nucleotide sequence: TGCAGTGCTAGATCCCCGAGGGCGGTGGTCGGGGAGCTGTTTTTT.

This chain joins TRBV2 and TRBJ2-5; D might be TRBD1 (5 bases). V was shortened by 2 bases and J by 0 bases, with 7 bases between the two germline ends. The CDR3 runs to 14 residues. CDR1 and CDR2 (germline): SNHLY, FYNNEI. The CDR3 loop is CASSERQYQETQYF. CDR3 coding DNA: TGTGCCAGCAGTGAACGACAGTACCAAGAGACCCAGTACTTC.

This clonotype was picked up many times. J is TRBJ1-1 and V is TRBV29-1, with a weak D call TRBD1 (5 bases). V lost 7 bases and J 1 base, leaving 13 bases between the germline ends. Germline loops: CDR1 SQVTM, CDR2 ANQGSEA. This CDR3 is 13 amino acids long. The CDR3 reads CSDTGTANTEAFF. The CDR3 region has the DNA TGCAGCGATACCGGGACGGCGAACACTGAAGCTTTCTTT.